This passage covers 15 T cell receptor beta chains from one sample sequenced in a study of shared clonotypes between healthy human individuals. CD45RO-negative cells were positively selected for CCR7, leaving out terminally differentiated effector memory CD45RA+ cells. Libraries were prepared by immunoSEQ multiplex PCR; TCRdb keeps only in-frame clonotypes and omits some of them. The table records about 600,000 clones, about 98% of them present only once. The specimen was naive CD8+ T cells sorted from blood. These receptors were obtained from a man aged 30 to 45 in good health.

The genes are TRBV4-1 and TRBJ2-2; tentatively, D is TRBD2 (6 bases). Germline lookup yields CDR1 MGHRA and CDR2 YSYEKL. The length of the CDR3 is 16 residues. V was pared by 2 bases and J by 4 bases, with 14 bases between. CDR3 DNA sequence: TGCGCCAGCAGCCAAAAGGCATCAGCGGGCACCGGGGAGCTGTTTTTT. It encodes CASSQKASAGTGELFF.

This clone was seen just once. This chain connects TRBV7-9 to TRBJ1-1; 9 nucleotides match TRBD1. Trimming cost V 10 bases and J 13 bases; bases outside gene matches: 10. Germline V gene lookup returns CDR1 SEHNR and CDR2 FQNEAQ (reference sequence). This CDR3 region has 11 residues. CDR3 coding DNA: TGTGCCATCGGCATACCGGGACAGGGTTTCTTT. Amino acids: CAIGIPGQGFF.

The chain has TRBV18 and TRBJ2-7; tentative D call: TRBD2 (6 bases). Trimming removed 3 bases from V and 0 bases from J, with 12 bases in between. The length of the CDR3 is 15 residues. Per the germline V gene, CDR1 is KGHSH and CDR2 is LQKENI. The CDR3 region is CASSPEAGRSYEQYF. CDR3 in DNA: TGTGCCAGCTCACCGGAGGCGGGACGCTCCTACGAGCAGTACTTC.

The V call is TRBV29-1, the J call TRBJ2-5; D ambiguous. V was trimmed by 0 bases and J by 3 bases, leaving 2 bases between them. Per germline, CDR1 SQVTM and CDR2 ANQGSEA. The CDR3 extends over 11 amino acids. The CDR3 region is CSVEDKETQYF. CDR3 DNA: TGCAGCGTTGAAGATAAAGAGACCCAGTACTTC.

About this clone itself: The sample carries other DNA sequences with the same CDR3. This chain uses TRBV29-1 with TRBJ2-7, with TRBD1 as a possible D gene (5 bases). V lost 0 bases and J 0 bases, leaving 9 bases between the germline ends. The CDR3 contains 14 residues. CDR1 and CDR2 from the germline V gene are SQVTM and ANQGSEA. CDR3 nucleotides: TGCAGCGTTGAAGATCAGGGAAGCTCCTACGAGCAGTACTTC. This encodes CSVEDQGSSYEQYF.

The rearrangement joins TRBV7-6 to TRBJ2-7, with no clear D. The CDR3 contains 13 residues. V was pared by 5 bases and J by 4 bases, with 12 bases between. Germline V lookup: CDR1 SGHVS, CDR2 FNYEAQ. Here the CDR3 reads CASSPTVSYEQYF. The CDR3 DNA follows: TGTGCCAGCAGCCCGACCGTTAGTTACGAGCAGTACTTC. Supplemented by reference TRBV7-6 and TRBJ2-7, the full variable domain reads GAGVSQSPRYKVTKRGQDVALRCDPISGHVSLYWYRQALGQGPEFLTYFNYEAQQDKSGLPNDRFSAERPEGSISTLTIQRTEQRDSAMYRCASSPTVSYEQYFGPGTRLTVT.

The CDR3 protein is CASSLFPNNEQFF. CDR3 nucleotides: TGTGCCAGCAGCTTATTCCCAAACAATGAGCAGTTCTTC. The rearrangement links TRBV11-2 to TRBJ2-1; D not certain. Trimming pared 2 bases from V and 5 bases from J, leaving 7 bases between. CDR3 length equals 13 residues. The germline CDR1 and CDR2 sequences are SGHAT and FQNNGV.

This clone is a singleton in its sample. The genes are TRBV27 and TRBJ1-5; D is unclear. Deletions cut 5 bases from V and 0 bases from J, with 17 bases between. Germline loops: CDR1 MNHEY, CDR2 SMNVEV (reference sequence). The CDR3 covers 17 residues. The CDR3 nucleotides are TGTGCCAGCAGTCCCCTAACCACGGGTTATAGCAATCAGCCCCAGCATTTT. Translation: CASSPLTTGYSNQPQHF.

This chain links TRBV30 with TRBJ1-4; weak D call: TRBD1 (5 bases). There are 15 residues in the CDR3. Germline CDR1 reads GTSNPN; CDR2 reads SVGIG (reference sequence). The V gene lost 3 bases and the J gene lost 8 bases, with 19 bases spanning the gap. CDR3 amino acids: CAWSRVWDPDEKLFF. CDR3 nucleotides: TGTGCCTGGAGCCGGGTATGGGACCCGGACGAAAAACTGTTTTTT.

To note about this clone: One end of the junction is discordant with germline, which a read error may explain. The chain recombines TRBV13 with TRBJ2-5; no definite D call. The CDR3 consists of 12 residues. The germline V gene encodes CDR1 PRHDT and CDR2 FYEKMQ (reference sequence). The CDR3 reads CASSLGGVGWDF. The CDR3 nucleotides read TGTGCCAGCAGCTTAGGCGGCGTTGGGTGGGACTTC.

This clone was seen a single time. This chain joins TRBV6-1 and TRBJ2-7; TRBD1 might be the D (5 bases). The CDR3 covers 13 residues. CDR1 is MNHNS, CDR2 SASEGT, per germline. V was cut by 7 bases and J by 2 bases, with 12 bases left in between. The CDR3 spells CASTPSGTYEQYF. In nucleotides, the CDR3 is TGTGCCAGCACCCCTTCAGGGACCTACGAGCAGTACTTC.

The V call is TRBV5-1, the J call TRBJ2-1; no clear D gene. The germline gives CDR1 SGHRS, CDR2 YFSETQ. This CDR3 region has 14 residues. The V and J ends lost 2 bases and 0 bases respectively, with 6 bases between them. CDR3 region: CASSFQSSYNEQFF. The CDR3 DNA follows: TGCGCCAGCAGCTTTCAAAGCTCCTACAATGAGCAGTTCTTC.

The V and J genes are TRBV21-1 and TRBJ2-3; TRBD2 is the table's D call, not checked against the DNA. TRBV21-1 is reported as a pseudogene. The CDR3 totals 16 residues. The CDR3 sequence: CASSMRSAGRGKRQYF. CDR3 nucleotides: TGTGCCAGCAGCATGAGGAGTGCGGGCCGTGGGAAGAGGCAGTATTTT.

The J gene is TRBJ2-1, the V gene TRBV7-3; tentatively, D is TRBD2 (5 bases). The germline V gene encodes CDR1 SGHTA and CDR2 FQGTGA. The V end lost 4 bases, the J end lost 7 bases, and 8 bases lay between the germline ends. The CDR3 runs 12 residues. CDR3 DNA: TGTGCCAGCAGCTCACTAGAGAATGAGCAGTTCTTC. Translated: CASSSLENEQFF.

The V gene is TRBV10-1, the J gene TRBJ2-2; TRBD2 matches 7 bases. V shed 2 bases and J 6 bases; nucleotides not matched to a gene: 6. This CDR3 has 15 residues. Germline CDR1 is WNHNN and CDR2 is SYGVQD (reference sequence). For the CDR3, the DNA is TGCGCCAGCAGTGAGGGGCGGGAGATGGCCGGGGAGCTGTTTTTT. Protein sequence: CASSEGREMAGELFF.